Listed here is a single T cell receptor beta chain. Its antigen is not identified. PCR used 60 Vbeta primers and 13 Jbeta primers. Profiled with immunoSEQ multiplex PCR; TCRdb holds only in-frame clones, not every one. The data hold around 160,000 clones, with 75% to 90% observed a single time. The data were obtained in a study of cytomegalovirus exposure and HLA in healthy donors. Study conclusions and caveats: According to a later analysis, most TCR beta chains associated with CMV appeared HLA-restricted.

The CDR3 sequence is 15 residues long. V lost 0 bases to trimming and J lost 4 bases; unmatched junction nucleotides: 4. In germline, CDR1 is LNHNV, CDR2 YYDKDF (reference sequence). V gene TRBV15 combines with J gene TRBJ2-7, with 9 nucleotides matching TRBD1. The material sequenced was PBMCs. This sequence was found in a human donor in good health. The DNA of the CDR3 is TGTGCCACCAGCAGAGAGGACAGGGGTTTATACGAGCAGTACTTC. It is translated as CATSREDRGLYEQYF.